The present T cell receptor (beta chain) was sequenced within a study of T cells in Graves' hyperthyroidism and ophthalmopathy. Many counts were recorded for this clonotype. The CDR3 has 13 residues. The V gene's germline CDR1 is SGHRS and CDR2 YFSETQ. V gave up 2 bases and J gave up 7 bases; unmatched junction bases: 3. RNA transcripts provided the source from which TCR beta CDR3 regions were amplified. Using the HTBI primer set, a first-round RT-PCR was run on the TCR CDR3. TCRdb re-derived calls from the multiplex PCR reads in MiXCR, one entry per CDR3 protein. The sample holds approximately 380,000 distinct CDR3 sequences, about 18% seen once.

V is TRBV5-1 and J is TRBJ1-1; 9 bases are shared with TRBD1. This receptor was obtained from a woman aged 18-35 years with Graves' hyperthyroidism. The sequencing input was blood. In DNA, the CDR3 is TGCGCCAGCAGCTTTACAGGGGGCGGTGAAGCTTTCTTT. It specifies CASSFTGGGEAFF. The whole variable domain, filled in from reference TRBV5-1 and TRBJ1-1, reads KAGVTQTPRYLIKTRGQQVTLSCSPISGHRSVSWYQQTPGQGLQFLFEYFSETQRNKGNFPGRFSGRQFSNSRSEMNVSTLELGDSALYLCASSFTGGGEAFFGQGTRLTVV.